The 25 T cell receptor beta chains given below trace back to one sample, sequenced in a study of cytomegalovirus exposure and HLA in healthy donors. The PCR contained 60 Vbeta and 13 Jbeta primers. Using immunoSEQ multiplex PCR, the repertoire was profiled, and TCRdb retains in-frame clones only, with some absent. The repertoire holds about 150,000 clones, around 60% seen once, with roughly 7% in the top ten. Sequencing was done on a sample of PBMCs. These receptors were taken from a woman aged 60-75 years in good health and CMV-seropositive.

The rearrangement joins TRBV19 to TRBJ2-1; 10 bases match TRBD2. This CDR3 has 18 amino acids. With V trimmed by 3 bases and J by 2 bases, 10 bases remained unmatched. Germline CDR1 is LNHDA and CDR2 is SQIVND (reference sequence). CDR3 residues: CASSIGASGSITYNEQFF. CDR3 DNA: TGTGCCAGTAGTATTGGGGCTAGCGGGAGCATCACCTACAATGAGCAGTTCTTC.

This clone was observed a single time. This sequence joins TRBV7-6 and TRBJ1-6; possible D gene TRBD1, 5 bases. The CDR3 has 14 amino acids. The germline V and J ends were trimmed by 0 bases and 14 bases, with 14 bases remaining between them. Germline V gene lookup returns CDR1 SGHVS and CDR2 FNYEAQ. In DNA, the CDR3 is TGTGCCAGCAGCTTAGCAAGGGCCGCAGGGACCCTCCACTTT. Translated, it gives CASSLARAAGTLHF. Full variable domain (outside the CDR3, taken from reference TRBV7-6 and TRBJ1-6): GAGVSQSPRYKVTKRGQDVALRCDPISGHVSLYWYRQALGQGPEFLTYFNYEAQQDKSGLPNDRFSAERPEGSISTLTIQRTEQRDSAMYRCASSLARAAGTLHFGNGTRLTVT.

The genes are TRBV11-3 and TRBJ2-7; a possible D gene is TRBD2 (7 bases). Trimming pared 1 base from V and 2 bases from J, leaving 12 bases between. Germline assignment: CDR1 SGHNT and CDR2 YENEEA. The CDR3 runs to 15 residues. The CDR3 reads CASSLAGGPTYEQYF. CDR3 bases: TGTGCCAGCAGCTTAGCGGGGGGCCCCACCTACGAGCAGTACTTC.

This clone has just a few counts. The chain uses TRBV10-1 and TRBJ2-1; D is perhaps TRBD2 (5 bases). V shed 8 bases and J shed 7 bases, with 27 bases lying between them. The CDR3 consists of 17 residues. The germline gives CDR1 WNHNN, CDR2 SYGVQD (reference sequence). The CDR3 reads CASRLSEKVFTPNEQFF. The CDR3 nucleotides are TGCGCCAGCCGCCTTAGCGAAAAGGTTTTCACACCGAATGAGCAGTTCTTC.

The V and J genes are TRBV9 and TRBJ2-2, with 8 bases matching TRBD1. The V and J ends lost 3 bases and 0 bases, in that order; junction bases with no gene match: 4. Germline V CDR1 and CDR2: SGDLS, YYNGEE. CDR3 size: 16 residues. The CDR3 region is CASSGRQGPNTGELFF. CDR3 sequence (DNA): TGTGCCAGCAGCGGAAGACAGGGGCCGAACACCGGGGAGCTGTTTTTT.

J is TRBJ2-5 and V is TRBV7-2, with 10 nucleotides matching TRBD2. The CDR3 consists of 14 residues. V lost 3 bases and J lost 4; bases outside the gene matches: 2. Germline V gene lookup returns CDR1 SGHTA and CDR2 FQGNSA. The CDR3 protein is CASSFLAGVETQYF. DNA of the CDR3: TGTGCCAGCAGCTTCCTAGCGGGAGTAGAGACCCAGTACTTC. Full variable domain (missing parts from reference TRBV7-2 and TRBJ2-5): GAGVSQSPSNKVTEKGKDVELRCDPISGHTALYWYRQSLGQGLEFLIYFQGNSAPDKSGLPSDRFSAERTGGSVSTLTIQRTQQEDSAVYLCASSFLAGVETQYFGPGTRLLVL.

This clone was detected only a few times. An end of the junction differs from the germline gene, which may be a read error. V is TRBV7-6 and J is TRBJ1-1, with D possibly being TRBD1 (5 bases). The CDR3 has 16 amino acids. Germline V gene sequence: CDR1 SGHVS, CDR2 FNYEAQ. Here the CDR3 DNA reads TGTGCCAGCAGCGCTCACACGGACACCCCGAACATTGAAGCTTTCTTT. It yields the protein CASSAHTDTPNIEAFF.

This clone was counted a few times. The V gene is TRBV6-1, the J gene TRBJ2-1, with D tentatively TRBD2 (6 bases). Germline V gene lookup returns CDR1 MNHNS and CDR2 SASEGT. There are 14 residues in the CDR3. V lost 4 bases, J lost 4 bases, and 11 bases lay in between. CDR3 residues: CASSVEGFYNEQFF. In DNA form, the CDR3 reads TGTGCCAGCAGTGTGGAGGGGTTTTACAATGAGCAGTTCTTC.

This clone was found a few times. V is TRBV4-3 and J is TRBJ2-1, with TRBD2 matching over 7 bases. Per the germline V gene, CDR1 is LGHNA and CDR2 is YSLEER. This CDR3 is built from 15 residues. V was clipped by 0 bases and J by 4 bases; unmatched bases: 3. CDR3 in amino acids: CASSQEWRGYNEQFF. CDR3 sequence (DNA): TGCGCCAGCAGCCAAGAGTGGCGGGGGTACAATGAGCAGTTCTTC.

This chain connects TRBV27 to TRBJ2-2; possibly TRBD2 for D (7 bases). The CDR3 sequence is 13 residues long. Germline lookup yields CDR1 MNHEY and CDR2 SMNVEV (reference sequence). Trimming cost V 7 bases and J 8 bases, with 14 bases left between them. The CDR3 loop is CASNAGEGGELFF. The CDR3 DNA reads as TGTGCCAGCAATGCAGGGGAGGGAGGGGAGCTGTTTTTT.

This clone was counted once. The rearrangement links TRBV19 to TRBJ1-2; TRBD1 matches at 10 bases. The J segment lost 0 bases and the V segment lost 4 bases, leaving 8 bases of the junction unmatched. This CDR3 is built from 17 residues. The germline CDR1 and CDR2 sequences are LNHDA and SQIVND (reference sequence). The CDR3 reads CASSSPGQGRANYGYTF. The CDR3 DNA reads as TGTGCCAGTAGTAGCCCGGGACAGGGGCGAGCTAACTATGGCTACACCTTC.

Regarding this clone: In the same sample, other DNA sequences code for this CDR3. The rearrangement uses TRBV28 and TRBJ2-7; D is unclear. Germline V gives CDR1 MDHEN, CDR2 SYDVKM. The CDR3 length is 12 residues. Trimming stripped 6 bases from V and 3 bases from J, with 9 bases between. The CDR3 sequence is CASSLLRYEQYF. The DNA of the CDR3 is TGTGCCAGCAGCCTATTACGCTACGAGCAGTACTTC. Using reference TRBV28 and TRBJ2-7 for the parts outside the CDR3, the full variable domain is DVKVTQSSRYLVKRTGEKVFLECVQDMDHENMFWYRQDPGLGLRLIYFSYDVKMKEKGDIPEGYSVSREKKERFSLILESASTNQTSMYLCASSLLRYEQYFGPGTRLTVT.

This clone was seen just once. This rearrangement joins TRBV6-1 to TRBJ2-1; TRBD2 matches at 10 bases. Germline lookup yields CDR1 MNHNS and CDR2 SASEGT. The CDR3 contains 16 residues. The V segment lost 4 bases and the J segment 10 bases; nucleotides outside the gene matches: 13. The CDR3 reads CASSAQGLAGVGEQFF. DNA for the CDR3: TGTGCCAGCAGTGCTCAGGGGCTAGCGGGAGTGGGAGAGCAGTTCTTC.

The rearrangement joins TRBV9 to TRBJ2-2, with TRBD2 matching over 14 bases. Germline values: CDR1 SGDLS, CDR2 YYNGEE. The ends lost 4 bases at V and 7 bases at J; junction bases unmatched: 15. This CDR3 spans 19 amino acids. The CDR3 DNA is TGTGCCAGCAGCACCTCCCTAAGGGGACTAGCGGGAGTGGACGGGGAGCTGTTTTTT. Amino acids: CASSTSLRGLAGVDGELFF.

The V and J genes are TRBV9 and TRBJ2-4, with 7 bases fitting TRBD2. J was trimmed by 9 bases and V by 0 bases; bases with no gene match: 3. The CDR3 sequence is 13 residues long. Per germline, CDR1 SGDLS and CDR2 YYNGEE. CDR3 bases: TGTGCCAGCAGCGTAGGCGGGGAGGGCATTCAGTACTTC. It specifies CASSVGGEGIQYF. Supplemented by reference TRBV9 and TRBJ2-4, the full variable domain reads DSGVTQTPKHLITATGQRVTLRCSPRSGDLSVYWYQQSLDQGLQFLIQYYNGEERAKGNILERFSAQQFPDLHSELNLSSLELGDSALYFCASSVGGEGIQYFGAGTRLSVL.

The chain couples TRBV7-3 to TRBJ2-3; 8 nucleotides line up with TRBD2. V lost 2 bases and J lost 5; bases outside the gene matches: 3. This CDR3 has 14 amino acids. Per germline, CDR1 SGHTA and CDR2 FQGTGA. The CDR3 nucleotides read TGTGCCAGCAGCTTACAAGCGGGAGAAGATACGCAGTATTTT. It is translated as CASSLQAGEDTQYF.

The gene calls are TRBV28 and TRBJ2-1, with TRBD2 identical over 10 bases. Unmatched junction bases numbered 21, after V lost 7 bases and J lost 3 bases. This CDR3 region has 20 residues. In germline, CDR1 is MDHEN, CDR2 SYDVKM. Here the CDR3 reads CASNTLPLKPGLAFYNEQFF. For the CDR3, the DNA is TGTGCCAGCAACACTTTACCCTTAAAACCGGGACTAGCGTTCTACAATGAGCAGTTCTTC.

In its sample, this clone was seen a few times. This rearrangement joins TRBV14 to TRBJ1-2; D ambiguous. The germline V gene encodes CDR1 SGHDN and CDR2 FVKESK. V lost 2 bases to trimming and J lost 5 bases, with 15 bases between them. This CDR3 is 15 amino acids long. CDR3: CASSQIPSAGYGYTF. Here the CDR3 DNA reads TGTGCCAGCAGCCAAATCCCCTCGGCCGGGTATGGCTACACCTTC.

As to this clone: This sample includes further DNA sequences coding for the same CDR3. The V gene is TRBV29-1, the J gene TRBJ1-2; maybe TRBD1 (5 bases). Germline CDR1 SQVTM, CDR2 ANQGSEA. This CDR3 contains 14 residues. Trimming took 6 bases from V and 3 from J, leaving 17 bases between them. The CDR3 protein is CSVDFGRGDYGYTF. The DNA of the CDR3 is TGCAGCGTCGATTTCGGGAGGGGCGACTATGGCTACACCTTC.

This chain uses TRBV28 with TRBJ1-2, with D perhaps matching TRBD1 (6 bases). V was pared by 4 bases and J by 9 bases, with 9 bases between. CDR1 and CDR2 from the germline V gene are MDHEN and SYDVKM. The CDR3 extends over 11 amino acids. The CDR3 DNA reads TGTGCCAGCAGTTCCAGGGGCAGCTACACCTTC. It yields the protein CASSSRGSYTF.

The V and J genes are TRBV7-2 and TRBJ2-3; no firm D call. The CDR3 contains 14 residues. Germline V CDR1 and CDR2: SGHTA, FQGNSA. V lost 1 base to trimming and J lost 6 bases, with 11 bases between them. This chain's CDR3 is CASSLGGSWDTQYF. The CDR3 DNA reads TGTGCCAGCAGCTTAGGCGGCTCTTGGGATACGCAGTATTTT. Full variable domain (missing parts from reference TRBV7-2 and TRBJ2-3): GAGVSQSPSNKVTEKGKDVELRCDPISGHTALYWYRQSLGQGLEFLIYFQGNSAPDKSGLPSDRFSAERTGGSVSTLTIQRTQQEDSAVYLCASSLGGSWDTQYFGPGTRLTVL.

The chain recombines TRBV5-1 with TRBJ2-1; 13 positions agree with TRBD2. The CDR3 loop spans 15 amino acids. V lost 3 bases to trimming and J lost 7 bases; unmatched junction nucleotides: 4. Per the germline V gene, CDR1 is SGHRS and CDR2 is YFSETQ. The CDR3 coding sequence is TGCGCCAGCAGCTGGACTAGCGGGAGTACGAATGAGCAGTTCTTC. The encoded protein is CASSWTSGSTNEQFF.

This chain joins TRBV30 and TRBJ2-1, with D possibly TRBD1 on 6 matching bases. This CDR3 is built from 14 residues. Germline V lookup: CDR1 GTSNPN, CDR2 SVGIG (reference sequence). The V and J ends lost 1 base and 4 bases respectively, with 11 bases between them. The DNA for the CDR3 is TGTGCCTGGAGTGAGACAGGAGTATACAATGAGCAGTTCTTC. Amino acids: CAWSETGVYNEQFF.

The rearrangement uses TRBV27 and TRBJ2-6; 7 nucleotides match TRBD1. This CDR3 has 21 residues. With V trimmed by 2 bases and J by 0 bases, 16 bases remained unmatched. CDR1 is MNHEY, CDR2 SMNVEV, per germline (reference sequence). CDR3 loop: CASSLQKGADHIYSGANVLTF. The CDR3 DNA reads as TGTGCCAGCAGTTTACAGAAGGGGGCCGACCATATATACTCTGGGGCCAACGTCCTGACTTTC. Based on the CDR3 plus reference TRBV27 and TRBJ2-6, the full variable domain is EAQVTQNPRYLITVTGKKLTVTCSQNMNHEYMSWYRQDPGLGLRQIYYSMNVEVTDKGDVPEGYKVSRKEKRNFPLILESPSPNQTSLYFCASSLQKGADHIYSGANVLTFGAGSRLTVL.

The chain combines TRBV6-1 with TRBJ1-2; 7 bases map to TRBD1. The CDR3 is made up of 15 amino acids. CDR1 and CDR2 from the germline V gene are MNHNS and SASEGT. The V gene end was trimmed by 2 bases and the J gene end by 8 bases; junction bases not matched to a gene: 11. In nucleotides, the CDR3 is TGTGCCAGCAGTGAATACAGGACAGGTGGAGGAGGCTACACCTTC. Translated: CASSEYRTGGGGYTF.